This T cell receptor (beta chain) emerged from a study of T cells in Graves' hyperthyroidism and ophthalmopathy. In the study overall: It was at initial diagnosis, before any treatment, that peripheral blood was collected.

What was amplified from RNA transcripts were TCR beta CDR3 regions. The HTBI primer set served for first-round RT-PCR of the TCR CDR3. TCRdb re-called the multiplex PCR reads through MiXCR, storing one row per CDR3 protein. Here the sample spans 300,000 to 400,000 distinct CDR3 sequences, approximately 15% being singletons. This clonotype has a count of ten or more. The antigen is unknown. This CDR3 comprises 16 residues. Germline values: CDR1 MDHEN, CDR2 SYDVKM. V lost 3 bases to trimming and J lost 0 bases; unmatched junction nucleotides: 6. Patients showing uncontrolled infection, other autoimmune disease, pregnancy or lactation were ineligible. Overall study results and limits: Progression to ophthalmopathy was predicted a median of roughly seven months early. In the blood, most expanded thyroid clonotypes above 0.001 appeared as well.

This receptor was taken from a woman aged 25 to 39 with Graves' ophthalmopathy. The sample comprised blood. The chain carries TRBV28 and TRBJ2-3, with 7 bases lining up with TRBD1. CDR3 coding DNA: TGTGCCAGCAGTTTGTTGACAGGGCGTAGCACAGATACGCAGTATTTT. Amino acids: CASSLLTGRSTDTQYF.